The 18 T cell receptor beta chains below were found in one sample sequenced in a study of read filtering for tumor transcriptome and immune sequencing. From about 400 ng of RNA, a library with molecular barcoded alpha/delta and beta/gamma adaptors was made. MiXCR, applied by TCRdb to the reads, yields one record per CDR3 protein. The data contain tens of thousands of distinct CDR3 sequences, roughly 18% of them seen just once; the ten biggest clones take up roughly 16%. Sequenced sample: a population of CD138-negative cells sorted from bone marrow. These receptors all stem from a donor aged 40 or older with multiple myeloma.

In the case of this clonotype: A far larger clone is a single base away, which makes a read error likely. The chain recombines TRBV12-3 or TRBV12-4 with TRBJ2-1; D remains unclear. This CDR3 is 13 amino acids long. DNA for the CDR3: TGCGCCGTTTGCGGATCCTCCTACAATGAGCAGTTCTTC. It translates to CAVCGSSYNEQFF.

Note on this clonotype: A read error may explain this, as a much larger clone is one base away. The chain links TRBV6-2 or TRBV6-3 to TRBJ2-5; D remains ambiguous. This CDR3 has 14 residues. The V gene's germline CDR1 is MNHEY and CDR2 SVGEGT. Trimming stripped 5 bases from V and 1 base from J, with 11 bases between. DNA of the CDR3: TGTGCCAGCAGTCCGGCAGGTCGCCAAGAGACCCAGTACTTC. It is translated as CASSPAGRQETQYF.

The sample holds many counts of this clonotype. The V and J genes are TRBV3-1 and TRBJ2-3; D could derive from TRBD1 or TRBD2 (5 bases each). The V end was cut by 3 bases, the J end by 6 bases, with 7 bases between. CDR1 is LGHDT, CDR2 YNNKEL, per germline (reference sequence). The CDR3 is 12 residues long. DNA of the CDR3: TGTGCCAGCAGCCAGGGGGTGGATACGCAGTATTTT. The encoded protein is CASSQGVDTQYF.

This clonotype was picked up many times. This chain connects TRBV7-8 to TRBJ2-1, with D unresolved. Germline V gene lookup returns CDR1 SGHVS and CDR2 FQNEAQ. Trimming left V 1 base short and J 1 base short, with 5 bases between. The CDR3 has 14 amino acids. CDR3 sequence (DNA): TGTGCCAGCAGCTTAGGGGTTTCCTACAATGAGCAGTTCTTC. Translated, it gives CASSLGVSYNEQFF.

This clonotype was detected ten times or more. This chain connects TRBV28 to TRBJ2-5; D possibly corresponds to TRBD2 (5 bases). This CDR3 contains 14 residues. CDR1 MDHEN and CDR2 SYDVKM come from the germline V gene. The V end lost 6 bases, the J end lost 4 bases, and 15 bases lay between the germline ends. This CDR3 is CASRPRTAVETQYF. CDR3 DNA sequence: TGTGCCAGCAGACCGCGGACTGCGGTAGAGACCCAGTACTTC.

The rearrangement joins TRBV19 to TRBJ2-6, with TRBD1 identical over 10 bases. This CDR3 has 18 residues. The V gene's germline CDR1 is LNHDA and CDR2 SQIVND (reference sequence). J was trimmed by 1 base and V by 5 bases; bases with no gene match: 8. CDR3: CASSGRTGGGSGANVLTF. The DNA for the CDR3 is TGTGCCAGTAGTGGACGGACAGGGGGAGGATCTGGGGCCAACGTCCTGACTTTC. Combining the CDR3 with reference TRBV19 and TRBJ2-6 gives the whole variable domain DGGITQSPKYLFRKEGQNVTLSCEQNLNHDAMYWYRQDPGQGLRLIYYSQIVNDFQKGDIAEGYSVSREKKESFPLTVTSAQKNPTAFYLCASSGRTGGGSGANVLTFGAGSRLTVL.

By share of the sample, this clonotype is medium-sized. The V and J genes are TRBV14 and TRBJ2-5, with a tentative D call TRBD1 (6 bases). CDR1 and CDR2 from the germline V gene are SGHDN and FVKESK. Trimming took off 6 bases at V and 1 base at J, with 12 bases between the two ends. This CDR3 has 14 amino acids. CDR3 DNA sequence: TGTGCCAGCAGTCGCTTGGGGGCCCAAGAGACCCAGTACTTC. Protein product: CASSRLGAQETQYF.

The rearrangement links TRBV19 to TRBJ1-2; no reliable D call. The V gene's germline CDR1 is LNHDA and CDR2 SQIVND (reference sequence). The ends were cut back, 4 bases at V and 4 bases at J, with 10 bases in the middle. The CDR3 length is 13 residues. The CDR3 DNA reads TGTGCCAGTAGTAAAGCAGGAGGCTATGGCTACACCTTC. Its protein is CASSKAGGYGYTF. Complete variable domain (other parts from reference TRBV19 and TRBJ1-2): DGGITQSPKYLFRKEGQNVTLSCEQNLNHDAMYWYRQDPGQGLRLIYYSQIVNDFQKGDIAEGYSVSREKKESFPLTVTSAQKNPTAFYLCASSKAGGYGYTFGSGTRLTVV.

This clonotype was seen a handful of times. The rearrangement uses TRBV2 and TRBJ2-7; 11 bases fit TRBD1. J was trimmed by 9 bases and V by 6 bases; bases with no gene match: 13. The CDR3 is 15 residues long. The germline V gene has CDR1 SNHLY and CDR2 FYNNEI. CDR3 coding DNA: TGTGCCAGCAGAGAGAACCGGGACAGGGGGTTGGGGCAGTACTTC. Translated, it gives CASRENRDRGLGQYF.

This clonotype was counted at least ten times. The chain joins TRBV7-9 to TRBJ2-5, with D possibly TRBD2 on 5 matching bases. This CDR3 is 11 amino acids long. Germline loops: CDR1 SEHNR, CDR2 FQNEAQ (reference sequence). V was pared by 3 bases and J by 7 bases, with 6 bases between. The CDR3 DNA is TGTGCCAGCAGCTTGGCGGGGACCCAGTACTTC. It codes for CASSLAGTQYF.

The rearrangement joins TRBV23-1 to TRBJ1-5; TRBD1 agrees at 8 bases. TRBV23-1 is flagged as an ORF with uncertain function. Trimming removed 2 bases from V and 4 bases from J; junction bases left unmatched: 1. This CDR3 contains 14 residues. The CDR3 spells CASSQNRGNQPQHF. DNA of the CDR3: TGCGCCAGCAGTCAAAACAGGGGGAATCAGCCCCAGCATTTT.

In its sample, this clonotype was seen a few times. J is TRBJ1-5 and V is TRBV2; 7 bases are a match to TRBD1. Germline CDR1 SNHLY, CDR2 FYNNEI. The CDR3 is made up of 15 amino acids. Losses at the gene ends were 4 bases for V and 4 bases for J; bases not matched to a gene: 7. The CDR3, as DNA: TGTGCCAGCAGTGCAAGACAGGGAGGTAATCAGCCCCAGCATTTT. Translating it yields CASSARQGGNQPQHF. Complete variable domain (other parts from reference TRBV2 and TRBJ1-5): EPEVTQTPSHQVTQMGQEVILRCVPISNHLYFYWYRQILGQKVEFLVSFYNNEISEKSEIFDDQFSVERPDGSNFTLKIRSTKLEDSAMYFCASSARQGGNQPQHFGDGTRLSIL.

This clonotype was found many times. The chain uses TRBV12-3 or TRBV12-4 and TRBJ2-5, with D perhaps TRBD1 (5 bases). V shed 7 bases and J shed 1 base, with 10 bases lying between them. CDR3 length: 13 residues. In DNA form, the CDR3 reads TGTGCCAGCATTCTAACAGGCCAAGAGACCCAGTACTTC. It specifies CASILTGQETQYF.

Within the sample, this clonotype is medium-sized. The CDR3 sequence is CASSSRDRAPYEQYF. Written as DNA, the CDR3 is TGTGCCAGCAGTTCCCGGGACAGGGCCCCCTACGAGCAGTACTTC. V and J are TRBV6-5 and TRBJ2-7; 9 bases agree with TRBD1. CDR3 length: 15 residues. V shed 4 bases and J 2 bases; nucleotides not matched to a gene: 6. Germline CDR1 reads MNHEY; CDR2 reads SVGAGI.

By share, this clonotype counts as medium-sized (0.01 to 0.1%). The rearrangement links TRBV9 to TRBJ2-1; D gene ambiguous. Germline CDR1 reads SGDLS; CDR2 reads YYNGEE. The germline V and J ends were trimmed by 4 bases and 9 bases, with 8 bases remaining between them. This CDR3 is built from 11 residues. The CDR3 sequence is CASSPGGEQFF. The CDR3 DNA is TGTGCCAGCAGCCCCGGCGGTGAGCAGTTCTTC.

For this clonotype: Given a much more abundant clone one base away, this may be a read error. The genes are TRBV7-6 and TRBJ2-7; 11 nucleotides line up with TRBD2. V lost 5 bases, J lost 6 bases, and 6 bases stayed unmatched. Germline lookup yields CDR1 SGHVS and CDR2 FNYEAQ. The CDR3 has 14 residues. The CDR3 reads CASSHRLAGTEQYF. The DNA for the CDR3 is TGTGCCAGCAGCCACAGACTAGCGGGGACCGAGCAGTACTTC.

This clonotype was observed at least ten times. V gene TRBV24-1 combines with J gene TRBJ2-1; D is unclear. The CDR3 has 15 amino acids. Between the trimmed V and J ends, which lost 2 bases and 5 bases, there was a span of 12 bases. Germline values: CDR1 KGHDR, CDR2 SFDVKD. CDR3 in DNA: TGTGCCACCAGTGATTCTTCTGGCACTGACAATGAGCAGTTCTTC. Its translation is CATSDSSGTDNEQFF.

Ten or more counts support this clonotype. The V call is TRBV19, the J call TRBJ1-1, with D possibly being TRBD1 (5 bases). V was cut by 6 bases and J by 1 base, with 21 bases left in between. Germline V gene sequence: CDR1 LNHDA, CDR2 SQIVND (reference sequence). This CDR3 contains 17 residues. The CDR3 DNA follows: TGTGCCAGTAGACCGACCGTTGAGGGGTCGGGGAACACTGAAGCTTTCTTT. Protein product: CASRPTVEGSGNTEAFF.